The 23 T cell receptor beta chains below all came from one sample that was sequenced in a study of T cell changes during pregnancy in multiple sclerosis. Method: immunoSEQ multiplex PCR; TCRdb's copy keeps in-frame clones and lacks some. The table has about 36,000 clones, 85% to 95% seen once; the top ten hold 1.2%. The source material was PBMCs (not recorded whether the cells were cultured). The receptors derive from a female donor with multiple sclerosis, enrolled in a pregnancy study.

The chain has TRBV6-4 and TRBJ2-3, with 8 bases fitting TRBD2. The germline gives CDR1 MRHNA, CDR2 SNTAGT. The CDR3 is made up of 14 amino acids. The J segment lost 4 bases and the V segment lost 2 bases, leaving 2 bases of the junction unmatched. The CDR3 region has the DNA TGTGCCAGCAGTGACGGACTAGCCCCAGATACGCAGTATTTT. Amino acid sequence: CASSDGLAPDTQYF.

V and J are TRBV10-3 and TRBJ1-3, with a weak D call TRBD1 (6 bases). V was shortened by 2 bases and J by 2 bases, with 13 bases between the two germline ends. This CDR3 contains 16 residues. From germline, CDR1 is ENHRY and CDR2 SYGVKD. CDR3 in amino acids: CAISEAGTSTGNTIYF. The CDR3 coding sequence is TGTGCCATCAGTGAGGCCGGGACATCCACTGGAAACACCATATATTTT.

The chain uses TRBV30 and TRBJ1-2, with D possibly being TRBD1 (5 bases). Germline V gene sequence: CDR1 GTSNPN, CDR2 SVGIG (reference sequence). The V end was cut by 6 bases, the J end by 4 bases, with 15 bases between. The CDR3 is made up of 13 amino acids. CDR3 coding DNA: TGTGCCTGCCTAGACCGGGACCTCTATGGCTACACCTTC. This encodes CACLDRDLYGYTF. Variable domain in full (rest from reference TRBV30 and TRBJ1-2): SQTIHQWPATLVQPVGSPLSLECTVEGTSNPNLYWYRQAAGRGLQLLFYSVGIGQISSEVPQNLSASRPQDRQFILSSKKLLLSDSGFYLCACLDRDLYGYTFGSGTRLTVV.

The chain couples TRBV19 to TRBJ2-7; 7 bases align to TRBD1. Trimming removed 4 bases from V and 2 bases from J; junction bases left unmatched: 2. The CDR3 runs to 13 residues. The germline V gene encodes CDR1 LNHDA and CDR2 SQIVND (reference sequence). This CDR3 is CASSKGGPYEQYF. CDR3 nucleotide sequence: TGTGCCAGTAGTAAAGGGGGCCCCTACGAGCAGTACTTC.

A word on this clone: A read error may produce the germline difference seen at one junction end. V and J are TRBV5-4 and TRBJ2-7, with D possibly being TRBD2 (5 bases). The CDR3 contains 14 residues. CDR1 and CDR2 (germline): SGHNT, YYREEE (reference sequence). The CDR3 region is CASSLGEWSCEQYF. The CDR3 DNA is TGTGCCAGCAGCTTGGGGGAGTGGTCCTGCGAGCAGTACTTC. Looking up the rest from reference TRBV5-4 and TRBJ2-7 gives the full variable domain: ETGVTQSPTHLIKTRGQQVTLRCSSQSGHNTVSWYQQALGQGPQFIFQYYREEENGRGNFPPRFSGLQFPNYSSELNVNALELDDSALYLCASSLGEWSCEQYFGPGTRLTVT.

V and J are TRBV19 and TRBJ1-2; D is perhaps TRBD1 (5 bases). The germline V and J ends were trimmed by 5 bases and 2 bases, with 12 bases remaining between them. CDR1 is LNHDA and CDR2 is SQIVND in the germline V gene (reference sequence). The CDR3 contains 14 residues. CDR3 residues: CASSVSQGNYGYTF. CDR3 in DNA: TGTGCCAGTAGTGTAAGTCAGGGAAACTATGGCTACACCTTC.

V gene TRBV6-6 combines with J gene TRBJ1-1, with D uncertain. The CDR3 runs 14 residues. Trimming shortened V by 5 bases and J by 0 bases, and 10 bases separated the two germline ends. Germline CDR1 and CDR2: MNHNY and SVGAGI (reference sequence). Written as DNA, the CDR3 is TGTGCCAGCAGTCCTGGACGGCTGAACACTGAAGCTTTCTTT. It yields the protein CASSPGRLNTEAFF.

This clone was seen only once. The V and J genes are TRBV4-1 and TRBJ2-7; TRBD2 is a possible D gene (5 bases). V shed 0 bases and J shed 6 bases, with 12 bases lying between them. CDR1 and CDR2 from the germline V gene are MGHRA and YSYEKL. CDR3 length equals 14 residues. The CDR3 spells CASSQEAVEGEQYF. The CDR3 bases are TGCGCCAGCAGCCAAGAGGCGGTAGAGGGCGAGCAGTACTTC.

The genes are TRBV7-3 and TRBJ1-1, with unresolved D. Germline V gene lookup returns CDR1 SGHTA and CDR2 FQGTGA. The V and J ends lost 0 bases and 4 bases respectively, with 6 bases between them. The CDR3 is made up of 13 amino acids. The DNA of the CDR3 is TGTGCCAGCAGCTTAACCATCGGCACTGAAGCTTTCTTT. Translating it yields CASSLTIGTEAFF.

The chain has TRBV5-1 and TRBJ2-1, with 10 bases matching TRBD2. This CDR3 contains 15 residues. Unmatched junction bases numbered 5, after V lost 1 base and J lost 7 bases. Germline-derived CDR1 and CDR2 are SGHRS and YFSETQ. The CDR3 coding sequence is TGCGCCAGCAGCTTGAGCCTAGCGGGAGAAAATGAGCAGTTCTTC. This codes for CASSLSLAGENEQFF.

This clone showed up just a few times. The CDR3: CASSDRADYNEQFF. The CDR3 DNA sequence: TGCGCCAGCAGTGATAGAGCGGACTACAATGAGCAGTTCTTC. This chain uses TRBV10-1 with TRBJ2-1, with D possibly matching TRBD2 (5 bases). CDR1 is WNHNN and CDR2 is SYGVQD in the germline V gene (reference sequence). V was trimmed by 3 bases and J by 3 bases, leaving 9 bases between them. This CDR3 contains 14 residues.

Turning to this clone: This specimen includes other DNA sequences encoding the same CDR3. The chain recombines TRBV6-4 with TRBJ2-2, with TRBD2 identical over 10 bases. Germline CDR1 and CDR2: MRHNA and SNTAGT. V was clipped by 6 bases and J by 3 bases; unmatched bases: 1. The CDR3 sequence is 14 residues long. CDR3 coding DNA: TGTGCCAGCAGCGGACTAGCGGACACCGGGGAGCTGTTTTTT. Its protein product is CASSGLADTGELFF.

The rearrangement joins TRBV4-1 to TRBJ1-1; unclear D gene. Germline lookup yields CDR1 MGHRA and CDR2 YSYEKL. The CDR3 length is 14 residues. The V and J ends lost 4 bases and 4 bases respectively, with 13 bases between them. The CDR3 DNA sequence: TGCGCCAGCAGCCCGATTATTAGCGGCACTGAAGCTTTCTTT. It encodes CASSPIISGTEAFF.

CDR3 sequence: CATRILRPDRVYEQYF. CDR3 coding DNA: TGTGCCACCAGAATCTTGCGTCCGGACAGGGTCTACGAGCAGTACTTC. This chain links TRBV15 with TRBJ2-7, with 8 bases lining up with TRBD1. After removal of 6 bases from V and 3 bases from J, the junction contained 13 bases not matched to a gene. There are 16 residues in the CDR3. The germline V gene encodes CDR1 LNHNV and CDR2 YYDKDF (reference sequence).

This clone was seen a few times. This chain links TRBV6-6 with TRBJ1-1, with 7 nucleotides matching TRBD1. Germline V lookup: CDR1 MNHNY, CDR2 SVGAGI (reference sequence). There are 16 residues in the CDR3. Unmatched junction bases numbered 14, after V lost 5 bases and J lost 5 bases. The CDR3 region is CASSQQGGGWGTEAFF. CDR3 bases: TGTGCCAGCAGTCAACAGGGAGGGGGCTGGGGTACTGAAGCTTTCTTT.

This chain links TRBV6-1 with TRBJ1-5; no reliable D call. Trimming left V 2 bases short and J 3 bases short, with 5 bases between. The CDR3 contains 13 residues. Germline assignment: CDR1 MNHNS and CDR2 SASEGT. CDR3 residues: CASSERSNQPQHF. In DNA, the CDR3 is TGTGCCAGCAGTGAACGGTCCAATCAGCCCCAGCATTTT.

This clone was found once. V and J are TRBV19 and TRBJ1-5, with 11 bases that match TRBD1. This CDR3 is 15 amino acids long. Germline-derived CDR1 and CDR2 are LNHDA and SQIVND (reference sequence). The trim removed 5 bases at V and 8 bases at J, leaving 8 bases unmatched. The CDR3 bases are TGTGCCAGTAGTGCCCCCGGGACAGGGGGTAAGCCCCAGCATTTT. Protein: CASSAPGTGGKPQHF.

The chain joins TRBV25-1 to TRBJ1-4, with D possibly matching TRBD1 (5 bases). V was clipped by 9 bases and J by 4 bases, with 15 bases between them. This CDR3 has 14 residues. Germline-derived CDR1 and CDR2 are MGHDK and SYGVNS. CDR3 residues: CASTRGFGNEKLFF. The CDR3 nucleotides are TGTGCCAGTACTAGGGGCTTCGGTAATGAAAAACTGTTTTTT. Filled out from reference TRBV25-1 and TRBJ1-4, the complete variable domain reads EADIYQTPRYLVIGTGKKITLECSQTMGHDKMYWYQQDPGMELHLIHYSYGVNSTEKGDLSSESTVSRIRTEHFPLTLESARPSHTSQYLCASTRGFGNEKLFFGSGTQLSVL.

This clone was recorded only once. The V gene is TRBV11-1, the J gene TRBJ2-7; D is unclear. Germline values: CDR1 SGHAT, CDR2 FQDESV (reference sequence). The CDR3 loop spans 15 amino acids. V was trimmed by 4 bases and J by 1 base, leaving 14 bases between them. DNA for the CDR3: TGTGCCAGCAGCTCCGCTAATTGGGCATCCTACGAGCAGTACTTC. As protein: CASSSANWASYEQYF.

This chain uses TRBV11-2 with TRBJ2-1, with no clear D. The CDR3 extends over 18 amino acids. CDR1 and CDR2 (germline): SGHAT, FQNNGV. Trimming removed 1 base at V and 0 bases at J, with 16 bases between. CDR3 in amino acids: CASSLVFSSPSSYNEQFF. The CDR3 region has the DNA TGTGCCAGCAGCTTAGTATTTAGTTCTCCTAGCTCCTACAATGAGCAGTTCTTC.

This clone appeared once. The V and J genes are TRBV25-1 and TRBJ2-3, with 10 positions matching TRBD2. Germline V gene sequence: CDR1 MGHDK, CDR2 SYGVNS. The CDR3 runs to 15 residues. The V segment lost 6 bases and the J segment 4 bases; nucleotides outside the gene matches: 7. CDR3 in amino acids: CASSPLAGVADTQYF. In DNA form, the CDR3 reads TGTGCCAGCAGCCCTCTAGCGGGAGTCGCAGATACGCAGTATTTT.

The count of this clone is one. The chain is built from TRBV19 and TRBJ1-5; D is unresolved. Trimming left V 3 bases short and J 3 bases short, with 12 bases between. Germline V CDR1 and CDR2: LNHDA, SQIVND (reference sequence). The CDR3 consists of 15 residues. The CDR3 bases are TGTGCCAGTAGTATTTTCGGGTATAACAATCAGCCCCAGCATTTT. It specifies CASSIFGYNNQPQHF.

This sequence joins TRBV25-1 and TRBJ2-1, with D possibly matching TRBD2 (5 bases). This CDR3 spans 13 amino acids. Germline CDR1 and CDR2: MGHDK and SYGVNS. Trimming took 5 bases from V and 3 from J, leaving 8 bases between them. The CDR3 DNA follows: TGTGCCAGCAGTAGCGGACTCTACAATGAGCAGTTCTTC. This encodes CASSSGLYNEQFF. Using reference TRBV25-1 and TRBJ2-1 for the parts outside the CDR3, the full variable domain is EADIYQTPRYLVIGTGKKITLECSQTMGHDKMYWYQQDPGMELHLIHYSYGVNSTEKGDLSSESTVSRIRTEHFPLTLESARPSHTSQYLCASSSGLYNEQFFGPGTRLTVL.